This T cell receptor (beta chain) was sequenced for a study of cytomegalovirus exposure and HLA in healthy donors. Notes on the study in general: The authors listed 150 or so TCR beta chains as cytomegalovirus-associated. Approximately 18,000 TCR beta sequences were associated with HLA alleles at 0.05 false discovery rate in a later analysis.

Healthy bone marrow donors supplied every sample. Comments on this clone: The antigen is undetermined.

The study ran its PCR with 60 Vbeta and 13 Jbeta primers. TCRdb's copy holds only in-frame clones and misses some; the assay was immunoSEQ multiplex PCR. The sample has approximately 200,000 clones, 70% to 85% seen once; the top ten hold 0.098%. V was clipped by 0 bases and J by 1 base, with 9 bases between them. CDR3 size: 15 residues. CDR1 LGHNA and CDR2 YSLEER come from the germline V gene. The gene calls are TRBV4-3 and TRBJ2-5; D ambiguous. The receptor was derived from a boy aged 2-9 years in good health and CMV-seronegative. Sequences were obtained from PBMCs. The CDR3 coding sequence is TGCGCCAGCAGCCAAGACCCCACCGGCCAAGAGACCCAGTACTTC. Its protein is CASSQDPTGQETQYF.